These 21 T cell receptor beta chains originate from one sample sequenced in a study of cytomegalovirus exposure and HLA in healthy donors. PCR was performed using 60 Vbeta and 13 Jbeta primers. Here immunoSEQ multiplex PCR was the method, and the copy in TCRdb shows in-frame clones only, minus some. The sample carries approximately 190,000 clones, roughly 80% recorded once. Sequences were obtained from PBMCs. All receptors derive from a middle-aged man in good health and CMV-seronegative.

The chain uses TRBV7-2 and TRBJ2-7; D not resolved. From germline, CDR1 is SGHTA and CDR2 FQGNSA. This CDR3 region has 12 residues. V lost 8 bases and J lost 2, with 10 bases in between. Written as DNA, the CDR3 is TGTGCCAGCGCCTACTTCGCCTACGAGCAGTACTTC. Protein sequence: CASAYFAYEQYF.

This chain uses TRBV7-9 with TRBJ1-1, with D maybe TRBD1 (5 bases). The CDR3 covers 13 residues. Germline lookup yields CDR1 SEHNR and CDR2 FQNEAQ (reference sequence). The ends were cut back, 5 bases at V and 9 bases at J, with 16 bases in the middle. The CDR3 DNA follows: TGTGCCAGCAGCCCCTCCGGGGGGGTACAAGCTTTCTTT. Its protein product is CASSPSGGVQAFF.

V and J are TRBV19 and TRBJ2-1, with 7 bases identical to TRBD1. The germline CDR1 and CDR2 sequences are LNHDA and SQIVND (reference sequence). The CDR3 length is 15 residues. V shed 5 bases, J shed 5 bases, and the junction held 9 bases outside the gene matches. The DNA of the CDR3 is TGTGCCAGTAGTGTGGGACAGCTAACCAACAATGAGCAGTTCTTC. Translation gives CASSVGQLTNNEQFF.

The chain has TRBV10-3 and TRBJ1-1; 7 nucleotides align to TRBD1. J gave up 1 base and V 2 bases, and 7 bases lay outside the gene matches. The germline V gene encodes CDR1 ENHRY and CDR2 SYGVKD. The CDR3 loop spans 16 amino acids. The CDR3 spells CAISEDRVSTNTEAFF. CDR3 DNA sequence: TGTGCCATCAGTGAGGACAGGGTATCCACGAACACTGAAGCTTTCTTT.

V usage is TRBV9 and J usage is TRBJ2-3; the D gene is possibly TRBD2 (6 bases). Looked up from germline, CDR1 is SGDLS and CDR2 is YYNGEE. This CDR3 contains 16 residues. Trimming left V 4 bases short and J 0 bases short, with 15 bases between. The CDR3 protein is CASSPQGGESTDTQYF. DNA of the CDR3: TGTGCCAGCAGCCCCCAGGGCGGGGAGAGCACAGATACGCAGTATTTT.

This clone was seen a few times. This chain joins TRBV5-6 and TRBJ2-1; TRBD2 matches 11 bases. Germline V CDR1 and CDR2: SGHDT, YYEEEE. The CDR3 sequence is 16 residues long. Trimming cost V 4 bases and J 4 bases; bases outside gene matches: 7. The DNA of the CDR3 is TGTGCCAGCAGCGGTAGCGGGGGGGAGATGTACAATGAGCAGTTCTTC. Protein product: CASSGSGGEMYNEQFF.

The CDR3 coding sequence is TGTGCCAGCAGCCCTTGGGGGGGGGCCGGCACTGAAGCTTTCTTT. Its translation is CASSPWGGAGTEAFF. V gene TRBV6-5 combines with J gene TRBJ1-1; possible D gene TRBD1, 6 bases. CDR3 length: 15 residues. Germline lookup yields CDR1 MNHEY and CDR2 SVGAGI. Trimming removed 6 bases at V and 4 bases at J, with 18 bases between.

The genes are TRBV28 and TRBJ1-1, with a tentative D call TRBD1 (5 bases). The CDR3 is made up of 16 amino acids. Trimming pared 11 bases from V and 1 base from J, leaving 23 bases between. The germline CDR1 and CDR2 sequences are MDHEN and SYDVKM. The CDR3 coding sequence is TGTGCCGCCGGGGGAGGGACTCCGGGCGGGAACACTGAAGCTTTCTTT. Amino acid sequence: CAAGGGTPGGNTEAFF.

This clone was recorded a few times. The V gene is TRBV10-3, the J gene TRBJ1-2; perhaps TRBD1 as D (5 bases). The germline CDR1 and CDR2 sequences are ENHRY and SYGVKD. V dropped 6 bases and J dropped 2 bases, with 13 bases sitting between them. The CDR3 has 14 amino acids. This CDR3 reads CAIRGQQENYGYTF. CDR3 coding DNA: TGTGCCATCAGGGGCCAACAGGAGAACTATGGCTACACCTTC.

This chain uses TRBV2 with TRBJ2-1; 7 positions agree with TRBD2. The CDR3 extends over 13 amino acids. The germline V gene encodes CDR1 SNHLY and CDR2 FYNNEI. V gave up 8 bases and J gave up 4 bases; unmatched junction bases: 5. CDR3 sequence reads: CASVAGEYNEQFF. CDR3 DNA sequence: TGTGCCAGCGTGGCGGGGGAGTACAATGAGCAGTTCTTC.

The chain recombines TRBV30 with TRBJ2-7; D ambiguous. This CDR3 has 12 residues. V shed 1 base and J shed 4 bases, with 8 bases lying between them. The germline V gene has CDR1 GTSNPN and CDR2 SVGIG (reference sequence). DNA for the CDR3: TGTGCCTGGAGTGCGTTACTGTACGAGCAGTACTTC. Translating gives CAWSALLYEQYF.

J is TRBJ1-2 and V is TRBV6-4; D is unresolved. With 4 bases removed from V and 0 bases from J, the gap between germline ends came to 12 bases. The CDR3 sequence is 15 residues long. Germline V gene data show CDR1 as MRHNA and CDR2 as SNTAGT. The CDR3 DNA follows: TGTGCCAGCAGTGGATTTGCCGGAGCTAACTATGGCTACACCTTC. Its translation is CASSGFAGANYGYTF.

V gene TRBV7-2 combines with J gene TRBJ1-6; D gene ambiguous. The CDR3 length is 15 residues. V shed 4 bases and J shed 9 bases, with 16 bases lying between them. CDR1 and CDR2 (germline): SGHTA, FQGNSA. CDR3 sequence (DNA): TGTGCCAGCAGCTCCAAGACTGGAGGGCTTTCACCCCTCCACTTT. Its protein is CASSSKTGGLSPLHF.

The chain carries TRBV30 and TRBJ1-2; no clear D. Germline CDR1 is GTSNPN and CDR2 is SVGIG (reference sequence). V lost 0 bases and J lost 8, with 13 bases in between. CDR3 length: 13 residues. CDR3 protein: CAWSVGQYSGYTF. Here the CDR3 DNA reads TGTGCCTGGAGTGTCGGTCAGTACAGCGGCTACACCTTC.

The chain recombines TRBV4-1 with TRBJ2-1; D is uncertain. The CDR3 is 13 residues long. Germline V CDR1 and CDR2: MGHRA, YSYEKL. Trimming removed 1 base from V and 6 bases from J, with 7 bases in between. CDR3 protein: CASSQGSVNEQFF. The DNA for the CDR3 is TGCGCCAGCAGCCAAGGGAGCGTCAATGAGCAGTTCTTC.

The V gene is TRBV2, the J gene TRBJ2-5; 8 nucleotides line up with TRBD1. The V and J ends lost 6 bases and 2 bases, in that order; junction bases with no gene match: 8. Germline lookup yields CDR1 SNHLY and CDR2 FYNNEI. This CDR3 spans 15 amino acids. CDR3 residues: CASSPPQGAQETQYF. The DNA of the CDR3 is TGTGCCAGCAGCCCCCCGCAGGGGGCTCAAGAGACCCAGTACTTC.

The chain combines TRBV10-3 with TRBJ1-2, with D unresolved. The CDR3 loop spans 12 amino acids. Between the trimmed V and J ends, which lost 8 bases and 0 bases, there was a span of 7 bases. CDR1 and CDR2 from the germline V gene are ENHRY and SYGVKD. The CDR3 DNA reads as TGTGCCATCGCGGCGCCTAACTATGGCTACACCTTC. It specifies CAIAAPNYGYTF.

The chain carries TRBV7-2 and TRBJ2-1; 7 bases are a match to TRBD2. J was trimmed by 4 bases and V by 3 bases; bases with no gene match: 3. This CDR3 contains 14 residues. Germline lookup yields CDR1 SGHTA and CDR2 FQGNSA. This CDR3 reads CASSLAGEYNEQFF. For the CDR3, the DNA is TGTGCCAGCAGCTTGGCGGGGGAGTACAATGAGCAGTTCTTC.

The CDR3 sequence is CASSLGGSSTEAFF. The CDR3 DNA is TGTGCCAGCAGTTTAGGCGGGTCTAGCACTGAAGCTTTCTTT. V gene TRBV27 combines with J gene TRBJ1-1, with D unresolved. The CDR3 covers 14 residues. Germline V gene sequence: CDR1 MNHEY, CDR2 SMNVEV (reference sequence). Trimming pared 2 bases from V and 4 bases from J, leaving 11 bases between.

Written as DNA, the CDR3 is TGTGCCAGCAGGCGACCGGAGGCTAATTCACCCCTCCACTTT. Its protein product is CASRRPEANSPLHF. The gene calls are TRBV6-5 and TRBJ1-6; D gene uncertain. V gave up 6 bases and J gave up 6 bases, with 12 bases separating them. This CDR3 is built from 14 residues. Germline V CDR1 and CDR2: MNHEY, SVGAGI.

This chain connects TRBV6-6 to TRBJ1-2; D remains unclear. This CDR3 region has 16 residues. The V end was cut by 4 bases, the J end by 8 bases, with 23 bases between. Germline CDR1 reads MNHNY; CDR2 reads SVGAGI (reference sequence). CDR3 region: CASSSVPNSLLEGYTF. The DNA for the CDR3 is TGTGCCAGCAGTTCGGTCCCGAACAGCCTCTTGGAAGGCTACACCTTC.